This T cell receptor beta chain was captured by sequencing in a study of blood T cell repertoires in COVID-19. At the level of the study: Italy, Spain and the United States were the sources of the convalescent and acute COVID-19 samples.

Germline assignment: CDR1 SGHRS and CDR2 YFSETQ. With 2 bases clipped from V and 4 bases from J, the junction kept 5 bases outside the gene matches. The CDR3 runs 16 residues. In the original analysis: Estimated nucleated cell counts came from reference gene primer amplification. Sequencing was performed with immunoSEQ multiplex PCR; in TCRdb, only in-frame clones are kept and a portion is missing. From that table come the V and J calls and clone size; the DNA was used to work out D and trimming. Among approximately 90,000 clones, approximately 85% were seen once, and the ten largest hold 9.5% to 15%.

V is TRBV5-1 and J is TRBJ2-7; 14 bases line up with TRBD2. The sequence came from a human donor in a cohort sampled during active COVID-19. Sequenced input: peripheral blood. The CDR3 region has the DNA TGCGCCAGCAGCTTCAGAGGACTAGCGGGAGGATACGAGCAGTACTTC. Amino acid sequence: CASSFRGLAGGYEQYF.